A selection of T cell receptor beta chains follows, all from one sample in a study of beta chain features in type 1 diabetes. The assay was immunoSEQ multiplex PCR, and TCRdb's table has in-frame clones only and misses some. The sample has under 350,000 clones; roughly 13% are singletons. The source material was naive CD4+ T cells from blood. These receptors originate from a man aged 30 to 39 with type 1 diabetes. CDR3s include the opening cysteine and the closing phenylalanine or tryptophan. A D gene is named only where the DNA matches it firmly. A row's size may be missing; if present it is once, few, many or a size class.

TRBV7-2,TRBD1,few,TRBJ2-5,CASCVQGAGETQYF
TRBV2,TRBD1,few,TRBJ2-5,CASSGRTGTQETQYF
TRBV6-5,TRBD1,-,TRBJ1-5,CASRAGGYQPQHF
TRBV20-1,-,-,TRBJ1-2,CSAGGGDGYTF
TRBV6-1,-,-,TRBJ2-1,CASRRAGGYNEQFF
TRBV11-1,TRBD2,-,TRBJ2-1,CASSRTGTSGTPRVIVF
TRBV18,TRBD1,-,TRBJ1-2,CASSPQGTGSYGYTF
TRBV28,-,-,TRBJ2-1,CASSLQANEQFF
TRBV7-2,TRBD1,-,TRBJ1-2,CASSLEGTGNGYTF
TRBV14,-,few,TRBJ2-7,CASSRDFGSYEQYF
TRBV25-1,TRBD1,-,TRBJ2-3,CASSELSRGPTDTQYF
TRBV18,-,-,TRBJ2-1,CASSPIVVGTPGDEQFF
TRBV4-3,TRBD2,few,TRBJ2-1,CASSQTSGTLYNEQFF
TRBV9,-,few,TRBJ1-2,CASSAETGSNYGYTF
TRBV23-1,-,-,TRBJ2-3,CATHRDHQADTQYF
TRBV9,-,few,TRBJ2-6,CASSLITGANVLTF
TRBV19,-,-,TRBJ2-4,CASTPPVYKNIQYF
TRBV4-1,TRBD1,-,TRBJ1-5,CASREIWTGGSNQPQHF
TRBV25-1,TRBD1,-,TRBJ2-1,CASSDLTGVAHNEQFF
TRBV6-5,-,-,TRBJ2-1,CASSSGQLRYEQFF
TRBV29-1,-,-,TRBJ2-3,CSVGHRLSTDTQYF
TRBV5-1,-,few,TRBJ2-7,CASSLEQVYEQYF
TRBV4-2,TRBD1,-,TRBJ1-4,CASSSLPSGTGMEKLFF
TRBV10-3,-,-,TRBJ2-3,CAISERQGSTDTQYF
TRBV7-2,-,-,TRBJ2-1,CASSLASGRNNEQFF
TRBV5-6,-,few,TRBJ2-7,CASSLVGYEQYF
TRBV19,-,-,TRBJ1-5,CASSNGVVQPQHF
TRBV7-8,TRBD1,-,TRBJ1-1,CASSRGQGRTEAFF
TRBV28,TRBD2,-,TRBJ2-3,CASSSGLAPTGLDTQYF
TRBV7-9,-,few,TRBJ2-7,CASSLIGSAEQYF
TRBV7-2,TRBD1,-,TRBJ2-2,CASSKQGRDTGELFF
TRBV7-8,-,few,TRBJ2-7,CASSPSREEQYF
TRBV2,-,-,TRBJ2-4,CASSDRGSSKNIQYF
TRBV7-9,TRBD2,-,TRBJ2-5,CASSRSGNQETQYF
TRBV7-9,TRBD2,-,TRBJ2-1,CASSLQTSGSPEQFF
TRBV5-1,-,-,TRBJ1-2,CASSSYDSRYGYTF
TRBV15,-,few,TRBJ1-1,CATGSSMNTEAFF
TRBV28,-,few,TRBJ2-2,CASSLTLNTGELFF
TRBV15,TRBD1,-,TRBJ1-1,CATSRGGTGNTEAFF
TRBV30,-,few,TRBJ2-1,CAWSVLSGRGSEQFF
TRBV28,-,-,TRBJ1-3,CASSPPSGNTIYF